Each of the 25 T cell receptor beta chains below was sequenced from the same sample in a study of T cell responses to AZD1222 COVID-19 vaccine. Using immunoSEQ multiplex PCR, the repertoire was profiled, and TCRdb retains in-frame clones only, with some absent. The sample lists about 120,000 clones; around 91% were seen once. Specimen: peripheral blood, collected on day 0 of AZD1222 vaccination. Receptor source: an adult in good health.

This chain links TRBV10-3 with TRBJ1-1; perhaps TRBD1 as D (5 bases). This CDR3 has 15 amino acids. The germline gives CDR1 ENHRY, CDR2 SYGVKD. Deletions cut 3 bases from V and 10 bases from J, with 21 bases between. The CDR3 spells CAISDGAWRGKGAFF. The CDR3 region has the DNA TGTGCCATCAGTGACGGGGCTTGGCGGGGGAAGGGAGCTTTCTTT.

V and J are TRBV27 and TRBJ2-6; the match to TRBD1 covers 7 bases. The CDR3 has 17 residues. From germline, CDR1 is MNHEY and CDR2 SMNVEV (reference sequence). The V and J ends lost 4 bases and 0 bases, in that order; junction bases with no gene match: 6. The CDR3 DNA reads TGTGCCAGCAGTTCCCGGGACAGCCTCTCTGGGGCCAACGTCCTGACTTTC. Amino acids: CASSSRDSLSGANVLTF.

The chain has TRBV7-8 and TRBJ2-7; the match to TRBD2 covers 7 bases. Looked up from germline, CDR1 is SGHVS and CDR2 is FQNEAQ. Trimming took 1 base from V and 2 from J; bases not matched to a gene: 8. The CDR3 runs to 16 residues. CDR3 sequence (DNA): TGTGCCAGCAGCTTAGGACTGAGCGGGGCCGCCTACGAGCAGTACTTC. Its protein product is CASSLGLSGAAYEQYF.

This chain links TRBV20-1 with TRBJ1-3; D gene unclear. The CDR3 is 12 residues long. V lost 3 bases, J lost 4 bases, and 7 bases lay in between. CDR1 DFQATT and CDR2 SNEGSKA come from the germline V gene (reference sequence). For the CDR3, the DNA is TGCAGTGCTAGTAAGGCCGGAAACACCATATATTTT. Amino acids: CSASKAGNTIYF.

This chain links TRBV30 with TRBJ1-4; D is possibly TRBD1 (5 bases). The CDR3 consists of 16 residues. With 3 bases removed from V and 8 bases from J, the gap between germline ends came to 22 bases. Germline V gene data show CDR1 as GTSNPN and CDR2 as SVGIG (reference sequence). The CDR3 DNA sequence: TGTGCCTGGAGACGCTCGACCGGGACCCCGATAGAAAAACTGTTTTTT. Amino acid sequence: CAWRRSTGTPIEKLFF.

V is TRBV5-1 and J is TRBJ2-7; weak D call: TRBD2 (6 bases). Germline CDR1 SGHRS, CDR2 YFSETQ. The CDR3 spans 13 residues. The germline V and J ends were trimmed by 6 bases and 6 bases, with 16 bases remaining between them. The CDR3 nucleotides are TGCGCCAGCACCCCTTTGGGGGGAGGCGAGCAGTACTTC. It yields the protein CASTPLGGGEQYF.

The rearrangement links TRBV29-1 to TRBJ1-1, with D tentatively TRBD1 (6 bases). This CDR3 spans 12 amino acids. The V end lost 6 bases, the J end lost 5 bases, and 13 bases lay between the germline ends. CDR1 is SQVTM and CDR2 is ANQGSEA in the germline V gene. This chain's CDR3 is CSVARGQTEAFF. Here the CDR3 DNA reads TGCAGCGTGGCCAGGGGTCAGACTGAAGCTTTCTTT.

The chain has TRBV5-1 and TRBJ2-3; 13 bases align to TRBD2. V was clipped by 4 bases and J by 2 bases; unmatched bases: 7. CDR3 length: 17 residues. The germline CDR1 and CDR2 sequences are SGHRS and YFSETQ. The DNA of the CDR3 is TGCGCCAGCAGCAGGGGACTAGCGGGGAGAGCCACAGATACGCAGTATTTT. Translating gives CASSRGLAGRATDTQYF.

The chain links TRBV28 to TRBJ1-5; no clear D gene. The CDR3 is 13 residues long. V lost 3 bases, J lost 6 bases, and 9 bases lay in between. Per the germline V gene, CDR1 is MDHEN and CDR2 is SYDVKM. This CDR3 is CASSFPGSQPQHF. The CDR3 region has the DNA TGTGCCAGCAGTTTCCCCGGGTCTCAGCCCCAGCATTTT.

The V gene is TRBV3-1 (or the pseudogene TRBV3-2), the J gene TRBJ1-1; D may be TRBD1 (5 bases). Per the germline V gene, CDR1 is LGHDT and CDR2 is YNNKEL (reference sequence). The V end lost 0 bases, the J end lost 6 bases, and 11 bases lay between the germline ends. The CDR3 sequence is 14 residues long. CDR3 bases: TGTGCCAGCAGCCAAGATCGAGGACACCCTGAAGCTTTCTTT. Its translation is CASSQDRGHPEAFF.

The genes are TRBV4-2 and TRBJ2-3; the match to TRBD2 covers 8 bases. Trimming at V came to 4 bases and at J to 5 bases, leaving 11 bases not matched to a gene. The CDR3 consists of 16 residues. Germline V gene sequence: CDR1 LGHNA, CDR2 YNFKEQ. The CDR3 sequence is CASSRTSSAGGDTQYF. The CDR3 nucleotides are TGTGCCAGCAGCCGAACCTCGTCCGCGGGAGGAGATACGCAGTATTTT.

The rearrangement uses TRBV7-5 and TRBJ1-5; the table calls TRBD1, which could not be checked here. TRBV7-5 represents a pseudogene. The CDR3 covers 15 residues. CDR3 DNA sequence: TGTGTCAGAAGCGAAACAGGGCTGGTGGGACAGCCCCAGCATTTT. It codes for CVRSETGLVGQPQHF.

The rearrangement uses TRBV5-5 and TRBJ1-6, with a possible D match to TRBD1 (5 bases). Germline V gene data show CDR1 as SGHKS and CDR2 as YYEKEE (reference sequence). CDR3 size: 15 residues. The V gene lost 2 bases and the J gene lost 4 bases, with 10 bases spanning the gap. DNA of the CDR3: TGTGCCAGCAGCTTTCAGGGAGATTATAATTCACCCCTCCACTTT. Protein product: CASSFQGDYNSPLHF. Combining the CDR3 with reference TRBV5-5 and TRBJ1-6 gives the whole variable domain DAGVTQSPTHLIKTRGQQVTLRCSPISGHKSVSWYQQVLGQGPQFIFQYYEKEERGRGNFPDRFSARQFPNYSSELNVNALLLGDSALYLCASSFQGDYNSPLHFGNGTRLTVT.

The chain has TRBV6-1 and TRBJ1-2, with 8 nucleotides matching TRBD1. Germline-derived CDR1 and CDR2 are MNHNS and SASEGT. Trimming at V came to 2 bases and at J to 6 bases, leaving 2 bases not matched to a gene. This CDR3 has 13 amino acids. CDR3 protein: CASSETTGDGYTF. The CDR3 DNA sequence: TGTGCCAGCAGTGAAACGACAGGGGATGGCTACACCTTC.

This rearrangement joins TRBV19 to TRBJ2-2; D is unclear. CDR3 length: 16 residues. Germline CDR1 and CDR2: LNHDA and SQIVND (reference sequence). V shed 6 bases and J shed 0 bases, with 14 bases lying between them. In DNA form, the CDR3 reads TGTGCCAGTAGGACCTTACCGCCCTCGAACACCGGGGAGCTGTTTTTT. Encoded protein: CASRTLPPSNTGELFF.

The chain is built from TRBV20-1 and TRBJ1-5; D is unclear. Germline V CDR1 and CDR2: DFQATT, SNEGSKA (reference sequence). The length of the CDR3 is 14 residues. The V end lost 3 bases, the J end lost 7 bases, and 16 bases lay between the germline ends. In DNA, the CDR3 is TGCAGTGCTAGTTTTGATATTGGGAGGCAGCCCCAGCATTTT. It specifies CSASFDIGRQPQHF.

V gene TRBV5-4 combines with J gene TRBJ2-7; 9 positions match TRBD1. V shed 9 bases, J shed 3 bases, and the junction held 7 bases outside the gene matches. Looked up from germline, CDR1 is SGHNT and CDR2 is YYREEE (reference sequence). The CDR3 runs 13 residues. DNA for the CDR3: TGTGCCACCAAGGACAGGGGAAGCTACGAGCAGTACTTC. Its protein product is CATKDRGSYEQYF.

The chain links TRBV5-4 to TRBJ1-6, with D perhaps matching TRBD1 (5 bases). The CDR3 has 15 residues. Germline CDR1 is SGHNT and CDR2 is YYREEE (reference sequence). Trimming stripped 3 bases from V and 10 bases from J, with 17 bases between. The CDR3 loop reads CASSSRSQGRSPLHF. The CDR3 bases are TGTGCCAGCAGCTCGCGGTCGCAGGGAAGGTCACCCCTCCACTTT.

The V gene is TRBV9, the J gene TRBJ2-1; 10 bases match TRBD2. The CDR3 extends over 17 amino acids. The V and J ends lost 0 bases and 9 bases, in that order; junction bases with no gene match: 12. CDR1 is SGDLS and CDR2 is YYNGEE in the germline V gene. CDR3: CASSVAPRLAGDIEQFF. The DNA of the CDR3 is TGTGCCAGCAGCGTAGCCCCGCGGCTAGCGGGGGATATTGAGCAGTTCTTC.

V is TRBV12-3 or TRBV12-4 and J is TRBJ1-2, with a possible D match to TRBD1 (6 bases). CDR3 size: 12 residues. Trimming left V 7 bases short and J 4 bases short, with 10 bases between. This CDR3 is CASTRGGYGYTF. The CDR3 DNA reads as TGTGCCAGCACCAGGGGCGGCTATGGCTACACCTTC.

V and J are TRBV28 and TRBJ2-1; no clear D gene. CDR3 length: 14 amino acids. Germline V gene lookup returns CDR1 MDHEN and CDR2 SYDVKM. V was pared by 4 bases and J by 0 bases, with 7 bases between. The CDR3 protein is CASSSSSSYNEQFF. The CDR3, as DNA: TGTGCCAGCAGTTCGTCTAGCTCCTACAATGAGCAGTTCTTC.

J is TRBJ1-2 and V is TRBV5-4, with unresolved D. This CDR3 contains 13 residues. Germline V CDR1 and CDR2: SGHNT, YYREEE (reference sequence). Trimming left V 4 bases short and J 14 bases short, with 21 bases between. DNA for the CDR3: TGTGCCAGCAGCAACCGGACGGCGCAAATCCGGACCTTC. Translating it yields CASSNRTAQIRTF.

This sequence joins TRBV5-6 and TRBJ2-2, with 14 bases that match TRBD2. From germline, CDR1 is SGHDT and CDR2 YYEEEE. The length of the CDR3 is 19 residues. Germline trimming cut 3 bases from V and 2 bases from J; bases unmatched to any gene: 9. The CDR3 region has the DNA TGTGCCAGCAGCTCCCTCGGACTAGCGGGGGGTGTTAACACCGGGGAGCTGTTTTTT. Encoded protein: CASSSLGLAGGVNTGELFF.

V is TRBV9 and J is TRBJ2-1, with D perhaps TRBD1 or TRBD2 (5 bases each). CDR3 size: 16 residues. Germline assignment: CDR1 SGDLS and CDR2 YYNGEE. V was clipped by 3 bases and J by 0 bases, with 13 bases between them. The CDR3 DNA reads as TGTGCCAGCAGCGGCACCGGGACCCACTCCTACAATGAGCAGTTCTTC. Translating gives CASSGTGTHSYNEQFF.

This chain links TRBV11-2 with TRBJ2-2, with 16 nucleotides matching TRBD2. This CDR3 has 19 residues. Unmatched junction bases numbered 12, after V lost 5 bases and J lost 6 bases. From germline, CDR1 is SGHAT and CDR2 FQNNGV. The CDR3 bases are TGTGCCAGCAGCCCAGGGACTAGCGGGGGGGCCTGGTATTCCGGGGAGCTGTTTTTT. Its translation: CASSPGTSGGAWYSGELFF.